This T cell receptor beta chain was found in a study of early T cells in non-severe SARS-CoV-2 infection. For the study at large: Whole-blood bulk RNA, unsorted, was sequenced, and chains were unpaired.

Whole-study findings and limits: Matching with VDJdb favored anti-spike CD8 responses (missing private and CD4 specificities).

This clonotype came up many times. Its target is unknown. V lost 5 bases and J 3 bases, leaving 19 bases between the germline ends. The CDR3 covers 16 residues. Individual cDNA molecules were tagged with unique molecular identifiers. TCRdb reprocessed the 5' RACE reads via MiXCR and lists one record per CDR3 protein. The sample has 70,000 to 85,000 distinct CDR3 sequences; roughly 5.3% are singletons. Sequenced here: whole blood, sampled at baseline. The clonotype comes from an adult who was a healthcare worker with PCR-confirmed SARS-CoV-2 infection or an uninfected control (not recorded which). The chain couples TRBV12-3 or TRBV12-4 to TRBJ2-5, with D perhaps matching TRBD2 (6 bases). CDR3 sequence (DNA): TGTGCCAGCAGTCCTAAGGTGGGATCGGGGGAAGAGACCCAGTACTTC. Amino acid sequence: CASSPKVGSGEETQYF.